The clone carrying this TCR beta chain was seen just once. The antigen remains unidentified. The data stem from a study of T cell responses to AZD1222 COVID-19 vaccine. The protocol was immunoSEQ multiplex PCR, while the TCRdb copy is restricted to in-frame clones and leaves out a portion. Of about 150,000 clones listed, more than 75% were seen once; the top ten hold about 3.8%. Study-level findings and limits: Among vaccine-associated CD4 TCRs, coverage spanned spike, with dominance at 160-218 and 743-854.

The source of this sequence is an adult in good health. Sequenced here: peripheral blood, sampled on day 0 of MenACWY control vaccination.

The CDR3 loop is CASSLRVTHSNQPQHF. The CDR3 DNA reads TGTGCCAGCAGTTTAAGGGTCACTCATAGCAATCAGCCCCAGCATTTT. The rearrangement links TRBV28 to TRBJ1-5; no definite D call. V lost 2 bases, J lost 0 bases, and 11 bases lay in between. Germline V lookup: CDR1 MDHEN, CDR2 SYDVKM. This CDR3 spans 16 amino acids.